The present TCR beta chain was sequenced within a study of CD8+ T cells in alopecia areata listed by TCRdb under 2018. Context from the whole study: Treated patients were enrolled in an open-label pilot trial of oral tofacitinib at 5 to 10 mg twice daily for moderate-to-severe alopecia areata. Disease severity in treated patients was measured with the SALT score, which quantifies the percentage of affected scalp surface area. RNA was obtained with the PAXgene miRNA kit for fixed scalp, the miRNeasy kit for PBMCs, and the RNeasy kit for mouse skin. Scalp tissue and sorted CD4+ and CD8+ peripheral blood T cells from patchy and totalis/universalis alopecia areata patients and from healthy controls were covered by human TCRbeta sequencing. immunoSEQ multiplex PCR using 35 Vbeta forward primers and 13 Jbeta reverse primers was used to amplify TCRbeta CDR3 regions. Patients on tofacitinib were biopsied at baseline and after 4 and 24 weeks of treatment, and several of the patients also had a later scalp biopsy. Scalp clonality was compared across normal scalp (n=4), patchy alopecia areata scalp (n=8), and alopecia totalis/universalis scalp (n=8). Patients received tofacitinib for 6 to 18 months and were then followed off drug for 6 months to check for delayed response and recurrence. High-throughput TCRbeta sequencing was used to examine T cell clonal expansion in alopecia areata in both the C3H/HeJ mouse model and human patients. Overall study results and their limits: Compared with normal scalp, lesional scalp, particularly in alopecia totalis/universalis, had higher clonality and more expanded CD8+ clones, which suggests antigenic drive. During tofacitinib treatment, many expanded lesional clones remained in scalp and blood, and this persistence may partly explain relapse after treatment is stopped. Because the treated cohort was small and had just a single nonresponder, larger studies are needed to establish links between baseline CD8+ expansion and response. TCR sequences shared between patients were less clear than in mice, possibly partly because of HLA diversity in the patient population. Scalp clonality and the number of expanded CD8+ clones among the top 100 scalp clones were significantly decreased by tofacitinib. Resident alphabeta T cells in normal human skin are also sequenced, complicating scalp TCR repertoire analysis, unlike mouse skin dominated by gammadelta T cells.

The library was obtained by the immunoSEQ multiplex PCR assay. To provide template for TCR sequencing, every sample had RNA extracted and reverse transcribed into cDNA. First-strand cDNA was synthesized with SuperScript III using a 2:1 mix of oligo-dT and random hexamers. A synthetic immune receptor repertoire was used to assess amplification bias, and residual bias was removed computationally. In the paper's pipeline: Raw reads were preprocessed to remove errors, and CDR3 was defined by IMGT conventions from the conserved cysteine to phenylalanine. Clonality was computed by normalizing Shannon entropy by log2 of the number of productive unique TCRs and subtracting the result from 1. Scalp TCRbeta sequences were cross-referenced with sorted blood CD4 and CD8 repertoires so that the CD4 or CD8 identity of scalp clones could be inferred. Not all clones reach the TCRdb copy of this immuneACCESS table, which keeps in-frame sequences only. Checked studies attribute under half of the gap to unresolved V genes and leave the rest unexplained. V, J and clone size derive from that table, while D and trimming were established from the DNA sequence. This sample holds approximately 180,000 clones; about three fifths were observed only once. Together, the top ten hold over 1% of the sample.

The germline ends are 10 bases apart after V is trimmed by 6 bases and J by 2 bases. The CDR3, cysteine through phenylalanine, is 14 amino acids long. Solely the CDR3 DNA is kept, with 42 bases framed from the first base. The germline V gene encodes CDR1 SNHLY and CDR2 FYNNEI. Points on this clone: Its cognate antigen has yet to be identified. Qualities for individual bases were not recorded, and no much larger clone is one base off.

The time point label, as the study defines it: less than 25 weeks on oral tofacitinib. The sample's treatment or condition label is to be understood as: oral pan-JAK inhibitor, 5-10 mg twice daily. Peripheral blood and lesional scalp punch biopsies were obtained from patients with alopecia areata. PBMCs were separated by density centrifugation and stained for CD3, CD4 and CD8, after which CD4+ and CD8+ T cells were sorted on a FACSAria. The rearrangement joined TRBV2 to TRBJ2-2, and TRBD1 may be the D gene, going by 5 matching bases. The receptor was derived from a human donor with alopecia areata. Sequenced material: CD4+ T cells sorted from blood, taken at week 24, from a patient treated with tofacitinib. The encoded CDR3 is CASRTDLNTGELFF. The bases read TGTGCCAGCAGGACAGACTTAAACACCGGGGAGCTGTTTTTT. Reference TRBV2 and TRBJ2-2 proteins supply the regions before and after the CDR3; the full variable domain is: EPEVTQTPSHQVTQMGQEVILRCVPISNHLYFYWYRQILGQKVEFLVSFYNNEISEKSEIFDDQFSVERPDGSNFTLKIRSTKLEDSAMYFCASRTDLNTGELFFGEGSRLTVL.